Reported below is one T cell receptor beta chain. The antigen is not known. These data originate in a study of Tregs in tolerant kidney transplant recipients. Overall study findings and caveats: Validation in larger populations is needed because few patients were studied.

This table comes from immunoSEQ multiplex PCR, and its TCRdb copy is limited to in-frame clones, with some not included. Found here are roughly 250,000 clones, roughly 84% of them singletons; the top ten hold less than 0.75%. This CDR3 is 16 amino acids long. The chain carries TRBV12-1 and TRBJ2-7; no check of the table's D call, TRBD1, against the DNA was made. TRBV12-1 is a known pseudogene. The sample taken for sequencing was CD4+ T cells from blood. The sequence derives from a human donor in good health. Here the CDR3 reads CASRSYPGGNLYEQYF. In DNA form, the CDR3 reads TGTGCCAGCAGATCTTATCCAGGGGGCAATCTCTACGAGCAGTACTTC.